This T cell receptor beta chain was recorded in a study of CD8 T cells in ankylosing spondylitis. There are many counts of this clonotype. Its target is unknown. Via MiXCR, TCRdb re-called the 5' RACE reads, giving one row per CDR3 protein. This sample has approximately 250,000 distinct CDR3 sequences, with under 12% found just once. Overall study findings and caveats: The authors found the disease-linked clones to be CD8+ and relatively rare in peripheral blood.

Sequences were obtained from blood, either unsorted or a sorted T cell fraction (not recorded which). This clonotype was obtained from a male donor with ankylosing spondylitis or in good health (not recorded which).

For the CDR3, the DNA is TGTGCCAGCAGTCCGCCCGGGGGAGGGCTGTCAGATACGCAGTATTTT. It encodes CASSPPGGGLSDTQYF. This sequence joins TRBV6-1 and TRBJ2-3; 7 nucleotides match TRBD2. The junction had 12 bases not matched to a gene; V was cut back by 5 bases and J by 4 bases. The CDR3 sequence is 16 residues long. In germline, CDR1 is MNHNS, CDR2 SASEGT.